A selection of T cell receptor beta chains follows, all from one sample in a study of cytomegalovirus exposure and HLA in healthy donors. The repertoire was sequenced with immunoSEQ multiplex PCR; TCRdb's copy has only in-frame clones and lacks some. Here the sample spans 120,000 or so clones, approximately 72% being singletons. Input material: PBMCs. All receptors come from a middle-aged woman in good health and CMV-seropositive. CDR3s include the opening cysteine and the closing phenylalanine or tryptophan. The D gene is left open where the match is weak. Only part of the rows carry a size: once, few, many, or a class if the clone is expanded.

TRBV2	TRBD1	TRBJ2-7	-	TGTGCCAGCGACCCGGGACAGGGCCTCTACGAGCAGTACTTC	CASDPGQGLYEQYF
TRBV27	-	TRBJ1-5	-	TGTGCCAGCAGTTTCCAGGGAAATCAGCCCCAGCATTTT	CASSFQGNQPQHF
TRBV7-2	-	TRBJ1-5	-	TGTGCCAGCAGCCTCTCCTTAGGGGATAGCAATCAGCCCCAGCATTTT	CASSLSLGDSNQPQHF
TRBV25-1	-	TRBJ1-2	once	TGTGCCAGCAGTGCCCCCGGGAGAGCTAACTATGGCTACACCTTC	CASSAPGRANYGYTF
TRBV25-1	TRBD2	TRBJ2-3	few	TGTGCCAGCAGTGACCGGGGGGGCACAGATACGCAGTATTTT	CASSDRGGTDTQYF
TRBV4-2	-	TRBJ2-7	-	TGTGCCAGCAGCCAAGATAGGCGGCAGGGGGGCGAGCAGTACTTC	CASSQDRRQGGEQYF
TRBV5-1	TRBD1	TRBJ1-1	-	TGCGCCAGCAGCTCCCAGTCCGGGACAGGGGGCTCTGAAGCTTTCTTT	CASSSQSGTGGSEAFF
TRBV5-1	TRBD2	TRBJ2-2	-	TGCGCCAGCAGCTTGCGGGGGGGCGATATCGGGGAGCTGTTTTTT	CASSLRGGDIGELFF
TRBV5-4	-	TRBJ2-1	-	TGTGCCAGCAGCTTGGTAGGCGGATCCTACAATGAGCAGTTCTTC	CASSLVGGSYNEQFF
TRBV9	TRBD1	TRBJ1-6	-	TGTGCCAGCAGCGGCCCCGGGACAGGGGATTCACCCCTCCACTTT	CASSGPGTGDSPLHF
TRBV19	TRBD1	TRBJ1-2	once	TGTGCCAGTAGGGGGGACAGGGGTGTTTTCGGCTACACCTTC	CASRGDRGVFGYTF
TRBV29-1	-	TRBJ2-1	-	TGCAGTGGAAACAGGCCTTCCTACAATGAGCAGTTCTTC	CSGNRPSYNEQFF
TRBV19	-	TRBJ2-2	few	TGTGCCAGCAGAACTAGTCCCGGGGAGCTGTTTTTT	CASRTSPGELFF
TRBV11-3	-	TRBJ1-1	-	TGTGCCAGCAGCTTAGGAGGGTTTACTGAAGCTTTCTTT	CASSLGGFTEAFF
TRBV15	-	TRBJ2-7	-	TGTGCCACCAGCAGAGATAGGAGGGCAGGTGGGATCTTTCTCTACGAGCAGTACTTC	CATSRDRRAGGIFLYEQYF
TRBV7-2	-	TRBJ1-1	-	TGTGCCAGCAGCTTATCAAGGGGCATGAACACTGAAGCTTTCTTT	CASSLSRGMNTEAFF
TRBV5-6	TRBD1	TRBJ1-3	few	TGTGCCAGCAGCCCTAACCCGCGACAGGGTGTGAACACCATATATTTT	CASSPNPRQGVNTIYF
TRBV18	TRBD1	TRBJ1-2	-	TGTGCCAGCTCCCCCTCGACAGGGGTGGCTAACTATGGCTACACCTTC	CASSPSTGVANYGYTF
TRBV9	-	TRBJ2-5	-	TGTGCCAGCAGCGCGTATACAGGGGCCGGGGGAGAGACCCAGTACTTC	CASSAYTGAGGETQYF
TRBV6-1	TRBD1	TRBJ1-5	-	TGTGCCAGCAGTGTACAAAAGACAGGGAATCAGCCCCAGCATTTT	CASSVQKTGNQPQHF
TRBV5-8	-	TRBJ1-5	once	TGTGCCAGCAGCTTGTTGTACAGGGAAGGCAATCAGCCCCAGCATTTT	CASSLLYREGNQPQHF
TRBV5-6	-	TRBJ2-7	once	TGTGCCAGCAGCTTGGATCTCGAGCAGTACTTC	CASSLDLEQYF
TRBV18	TRBD1	TRBJ2-1	-	TGTGCCAGCTCACTGGGGACAGTGAGCTCCTACAATGAGCAGTTCTTC	CASSLGTVSSYNEQFF
TRBV19	-	TRBJ2-3	-	TGTGCCAGTAGCGTATTGAGCACAGATACGCAGTATTTT	CASSVLSTDTQYF
TRBV2	-	TRBJ2-5	-	TGTGCCAGCAGTTTTAAAGAGACCCAGTACTTC	CASSFKETQYF
TRBV11-2	-	TRBJ2-7	-	TGTGCCAGCAGCCCCGCCGGAGGCAGATACGAGCAGTACTTC	CASSPAGGRYEQYF
TRBV2	-	TRBJ2-1	-	TGTGCCAGCCTCGGCGAGGGCGTGGATGATGAGCAGTTCTTC	CASLGEGVDDEQFF
TRBV7-2	-	TRBJ2-1	-	TGTGCCAGCAGTGCCGGCCCCGGCGGGACCAATGAGCAGTTCTTC	CASSAGPGGTNEQFF
TRBV7-3	-	TRBJ2-7	-	TGTGCCAGCAGCTTAATGGGAGGAGATTACCAGTACTTC	CASSLMGGDYQYF
TRBV5-4	-	TRBJ1-1	few	TGTGCCAGCAGCTCCAAAAAGACAGGCGTGAACACTGAAGCTTTCTTT	CASSSKKTGVNTEAFF
TRBV9	-	TRBJ1-2	-	TGTGCCAGCAGCGTAAGTGGAGGGGCCTATGGCTACACCTTC	CASSVSGGAYGYTF
TRBV6-1	TRBD1	TRBJ1-3	once	TGTGCCAGCAGTGAAATGCAGGGGGCGTACACCATATATTTT	CASSEMQGAYTIYF
TRBV7-9	TRBD1	TRBJ1-3	-	TGTGCCAGCAGCTTAGACAGGGGCGATGGAAACACCATATATTTT	CASSLDRGDGNTIYF
TRBV7-2	-	TRBJ2-3	-	TGTGCCAGCAGCCTTGGGCTTCACACAGATACGCAGTATTTT	CASSLGLHTDTQYF
TRBV5-4	-	TRBJ1-3	-	TGTGCCAGCAGCTTGGAACAGGAAGGCACCATATATTTT	CASSLEQEGTIYF
TRBV6-1	TRBD1	TRBJ1-5	once	TGTGCCAGCAGTGGGACAGGGAACAATCAGCCCCAGCATTTT	CASSGTGNNQPQHF
TRBV29-1	-	TRBJ2-7	-	TGCAGCGTTGAAGATGGGGGAGGAGGGTACGAGCAGTACTTC	CSVEDGGGGYEQYF
TRBV7-2	TRBD1	TRBJ1-5	-	TGTGCCAGCAGCAAACAGGGGGAAAATAGCAATCAGCCCCAGCATTTT	CASSKQGENSNQPQHF
TRBV15	TRBD2	TRBJ2-3	-	TGTGCCACCAGCAGAGATCGCCTAGCGGCAAATACGCAGTATTTT	CATSRDRLAANTQYF
TRBV19	-	TRBJ1-1	-	TGTGCCAGTACCCCCCCAGGCGCTGAAGCTTTCTTT	CASTPPGAEAFF
TRBV5-4	-	TRBJ1-4	-	TGTGCCAGCAGCCTTTCAGGGGCTGAAAAACTGTTTTTT	CASSLSGAEKLFF
TRBV5-3	TRBD1	TRBJ1-2	few	TGTGCCAGAAGCTTGGGGGGTGGGGACAGCCGTAACTATGGCTACACCTTC	CARSLGGGDSRNYGYTF
TRBV2	-	TRBJ1-1	few	TGTGCCAGCAGTGCGGGCGGGGCACCTGAAGCTTTCTTT	CASSAGGAPEAFF
TRBV4-2	TRBD2	TRBJ2-1	-	TGTGCCAGCAGCCCGATGACTAGCGGGGGGTCAAATGAGCAGTTCTTC	CASSPMTSGGSNEQFF
TRBV6-5	-	TRBJ2-5	-	TGTGCCAGCAGTTACCAGGCGGGGCGTAAGACCCAGTACTTC	CASSYQAGRKTQYF